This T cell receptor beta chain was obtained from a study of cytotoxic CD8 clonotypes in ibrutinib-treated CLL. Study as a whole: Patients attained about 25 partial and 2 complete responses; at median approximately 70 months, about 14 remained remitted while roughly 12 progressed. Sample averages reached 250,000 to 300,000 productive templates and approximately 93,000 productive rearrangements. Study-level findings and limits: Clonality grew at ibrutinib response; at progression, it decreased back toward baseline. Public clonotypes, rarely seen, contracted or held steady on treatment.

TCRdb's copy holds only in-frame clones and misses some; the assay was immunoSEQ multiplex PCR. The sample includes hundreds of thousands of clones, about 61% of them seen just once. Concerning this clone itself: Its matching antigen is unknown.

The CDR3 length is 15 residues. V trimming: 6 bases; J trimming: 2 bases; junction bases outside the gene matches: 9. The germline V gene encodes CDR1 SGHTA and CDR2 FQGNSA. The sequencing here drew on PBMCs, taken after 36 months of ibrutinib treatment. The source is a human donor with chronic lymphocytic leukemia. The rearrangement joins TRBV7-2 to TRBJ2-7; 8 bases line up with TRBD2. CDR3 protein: CASSHPAGGAYEQYF. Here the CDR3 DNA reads TGTGCCAGCAGTCACCCCGCCGGGGGGGCCTACGAGCAGTACTTC. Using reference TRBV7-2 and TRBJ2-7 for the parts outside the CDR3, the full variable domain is GAGVSQSPSNKVTEKGKDVELRCDPISGHTALYWYRQSLGQGLEFLIYFQGNSAPDKSGLPSDRFSAERTGGSVSTLTIQRTQQEDSAVYLCASSHPAGGAYEQYFGPGTRLTVT.